Detailed here is one T cell receptor beta chain. This CDR3 region has 17 residues. Germline V CDR1 and CDR2: SSHAT, FNYEAQ (reference sequence). J lost 5 bases, V lost 5 bases, and 12 bases had no gene match. The sample belongs to a study of T cells in tumors and immune-related adverse events. Assay: immunoSEQ multiplex PCR; the TCRdb copy retains only in-frame clones and omits some. The data hold around 730 clones, with 85% to 90% observed a single time. This rearrangement joins TRBV7-7 to TRBJ2-5; 12 bases align to TRBD2. This specimen consisted of kidney tissue, obtained from a patient treated with anti-PD-1 therapy. This TCR came from a female donor with metastatic renal cell carcinoma. CDR3 residues: CASSRLAGAPLWETQYF. The CDR3 DNA reads TGTGCCAGCAGCAGACTAGCGGGGGCTCCGCTCTGGGAGACCCAGTACTTC.